The following is a T cell receptor beta chain sequence with its context. Antigen specificity is unknown. With a J-beta primer mix and a sample-barcoded 5' primer, a second PCR ran about 6 to 11 cycles. All samples yielded 3 million or more CDR3-containing paired-end reads. TCRdb processed the 5' RACE reads anew with MiXCR; each CDR3 protein has one entry. The sample shows roughly 1,100,000 distinct CDR3 sequences, roughly 24% of them seen only once. The sample belongs to a study of blood T cells in healthy people across ages. Study results and caveats: Among long-lived donors, naive CD4+ cells were more numerous and diversity higher than in aged donors.

Germline-derived CDR1 and CDR2 are LGHNA and YSLEER. The CDR3 runs to 14 residues. Ten milliliters of peripheral blood were drawn from each donor. Separately, the same data were catalogued under a study of T cells of mothers and their children. From that study: The study obtained over 8.5 million TCR beta CDR3 reads per mother and some 3 million per child.

The clonotype originates from a girl aged 2 to 10 in good health. The source material was blood. The rearrangement uses TRBV4-3 and TRBJ2-5, with 8 bases that match TRBD2. TRBJ2-1 explains the end of the DNA better; the J call may be wrong. This CDR3 reads CASSHGGGEGEQFF. As DNA, the CDR3 is TGCGCCAGCAGCCACGGGGGGGGTGAGGGCGAGCAGTTCTTC.